These 29 T cell receptor beta chains originate from one sample sequenced in a study of T cells after yellow fever vaccination. TCRdb redid the calling of the 5' RACE reads with MiXCR, one entry per CDR3 protein. The sample holds around 530,000 distinct CDR3 sequences, roughly a sixth seen once. Specimen: PBMCs, collected 5 to 6 days after the first yellow fever vaccination. The receptors shown here come from a man between 18 and 35 years old who received the YFV17D yellow fever vaccine.

Concerning this clonotype: Compared with germline, one end of the junction differs, possibly owing to a read error. This chain connects TRBV4-2 to TRBJ1-1; TRBD1 might be the D (5 bases). CDR3 length equals 16 residues. From germline, CDR1 is LGHNA and CDR2 YNFKEQ. The DNA for the CDR3 is TGTGCCAGCAGCCAAGATCGCGAAGGGGCCGGGACTGGAGCTTTCTTT. Translating gives CASSQDREGAGTGAFF.

The chain employs TRBV28 and TRBJ2-1; D ambiguous. Germline CDR1 MDHEN, CDR2 SYDVKM. With 5 bases removed from V and 10 bases from J, the gap between germline ends came to 18 bases. There are 14 residues in the CDR3. The CDR3 sequence: CASSARLELREQFF. CDR3 in DNA: TGTGCCAGCAGTGCCCGACTGGAACTACGCGAGCAGTTCTTC.

The chain uses TRBV4-3 and TRBJ2-3; tentative D call: TRBD2 (7 bases). The germline V gene has CDR1 LGHNA and CDR2 YSLEER. V was pared by 1 base and J by 2 bases, with 16 bases between. This CDR3 is built from 17 residues. The CDR3 region is CASSQGRGGFDTDTQYF. As DNA, the CDR3 is TGCGCCAGCAGCCAAGGCCGCGGGGGCTTTGACACAGATACGCAGTATTTT.

The chain joins TRBV6-1 to TRBJ1-5; the match to TRBD1 covers 7 bases. The V and J ends lost 4 bases and 5 bases, in that order; junction bases with no gene match: 5. The CDR3 has 14 amino acids. Germline V gene data show CDR1 as MNHNS and CDR2 as SASEGT. CDR3 sequence (DNA): TGTGCCAGCAGTGGGGACAGCTCCTATCAGCCCCAGCATTTT. The encoded protein is CASSGDSSYQPQHF.

V is TRBV7-9 and J is TRBJ1-1; D may be TRBD1 (5 bases). Looked up from germline, CDR1 is SEHNR and CDR2 is FQNEAQ (reference sequence). The CDR3 spans 16 residues. Trimming stripped 0 bases from V and 10 bases from J, with 21 bases between. The DNA of the CDR3 is TGTGCCAGCAGCTTAGCCCTCAAATTGGGCAGGGCGGGAGCTTTCTTT. Translating it yields CASSLALKLGRAGAFF.

This clonotype has a count of ten or more. The chain carries TRBV2 and TRBJ1-5; the D is unclear. Trimming stripped 1 base from V and 0 bases from J, with 4 bases between. CDR3 length: 14 residues. CDR1 and CDR2 (germline): SNHLY, FYNNEI. Written as DNA, the CDR3 is TGTGCCAGCAGTGAAGGTCTTAGCAATCAGCCCCAGCATTTT. This translates into CASSEGLSNQPQHF.

This clonotype showed up just a few times. The chain carries TRBV7-3 and TRBJ2-2; 8 bases line up with TRBD2. CDR3 length: 16 residues. With 4 bases clipped from V and 1 base from J, the junction kept 5 bases outside the gene matches. Germline CDR1 SGHTA, CDR2 FQGTGA. The CDR3: CASSSRGGRNTGELFF. The CDR3, as DNA: TGTGCCAGCAGCTCCCGCGGGGGGCGGAACACCGGGGAGCTGTTTTTT.

With respect to this clonotype: A junction boundary mismatches the germline segment, possibly from a read error. The gene calls are TRBV5-6 and TRBJ1-1; possible D gene TRBD1, 6 bases. Germline values: CDR1 SGHDT, CDR2 YYEEEE. The CDR3 contains 15 residues. DNA for the CDR3: TGTGCCAGCAGCTGGGGGGGACATACGAACACTGAGGCTTTCTTT. Protein sequence: CASSWGGHTNTEAFF.

This clonotype turned up a few times. The chain has TRBV12-3 or TRBV12-4 and TRBJ2-7, with TRBD2 as a possible D gene (5 bases). Between the trimmed V and J ends, which lost 6 bases and 6 bases, there was a span of 12 bases. The CDR3 totals 12 residues. The chain's CDR3 is CASSSGLLEQYV. The CDR3 coding sequence is TGTGCCAGCAGCTCAGGACTTCTCGAGCAGTACGTC.

There are a few counts of this clonotype. This chain joins TRBV7-2 and TRBJ2-1; tentative D call: TRBD2 (5 bases). Trimming pared 8 bases from V and 5 bases from J, leaving 16 bases between. There are 14 residues in the CDR3. The germline V gene has CDR1 SGHTA and CDR2 FQGNSA. As DNA, the CDR3 is TGTGCCAGCGCCTCTGTCGGGGTACACAATGAGCAGTTCTTC. Translation gives CASASVGVHNEQFF. Supplemented by reference TRBV7-2 and TRBJ2-1, the full variable domain reads GAGVSQSPSNKVTEKGKDVELRCDPISGHTALYWYRQSLGQGLEFLIYFQGNSAPDKSGLPSDRFSAERTGGSVSTLTIQRTQQEDSAVYLCASASVGVHNEQFFGPGTRLTVL.

The rearrangement joins TRBV12-3 or TRBV12-4 to TRBJ1-5; D not certain. This CDR3 has 13 residues. The germline V and J ends were trimmed by 7 bases and 4 bases, with 11 bases remaining between them. The CDR3 DNA sequence: TGTGCCAGCACCCCCCGGAGAAATCAGCCCCAGCATTTT. It codes for CASTPRRNQPQHF.

In this sample, this clonotype turned up a few times. The V and J genes are TRBV4-1 and TRBJ2-1; possibly TRBD1 for D (5 bases). V lost 0 bases to trimming and J lost 8 bases, with 14 bases between them. Germline loops: CDR1 MGHRA, CDR2 YSYEKL. The CDR3 is 15 residues long. CDR3 coding DNA: TGCGCCAGCAGCCAAGATGCATCAGGGTTCGATGAGCAGTTCTTC. It translates to CASSQDASGFDEQFF.

This clonotype was seen a few times. The chain couples TRBV9 to TRBJ1-6, with 8 positions matching TRBD1. The CDR3 spans 14 residues. The junction had 7 bases not matched to a gene; V was cut back by 0 bases and J by 14 bases. The germline gives CDR1 SGDLS, CDR2 YYNGEE. The CDR3 sequence: CASSVEGTGFTLHF. In DNA, the CDR3 is TGTGCCAGCAGCGTAGAGGGGACAGGTTTCACCCTCCACTTT.

The gene calls are TRBV9 and TRBJ2-5; D is possibly TRBD2 (5 bases). The CDR3 has 14 residues. Deletions cut 3 bases from V and 3 bases from J, with 12 bases between. Germline V gives CDR1 SGDLS, CDR2 YYNGEE. The chain's CDR3 is CASSAGLGEETQYF. CDR3 nucleotides: TGTGCCAGCAGCGCCGGGCTGGGAGAAGAGACCCAGTACTTC.

This clonotype was detected a few times. V and J are TRBV21-1 and TRBJ2-3; no check of the table's D call, TRBD2, against the DNA was made. TRBV21-1 is flagged as a pseudogene. The CDR3 consists of 19 residues. The CDR3, as DNA: TGTGCCAGCAGCAAAGAAAGACTAGCGGGGGGGAATAGCACAGATACGCAGTATTTT. Its protein is CASSKERLAGGNSTDTQYF.

This clonotype appeared a few times. This chain connects TRBV15 to TRBJ2-1; D unclear. Germline CDR1 and CDR2: LNHNV and YYDKDF (reference sequence). Trimming took 0 bases from V and 8 from J, leaving 2 bases between them. The CDR3 has 11 amino acids. The CDR3 spells CATSRDHEQFF. The CDR3 coding sequence is TGTGCCACCAGCAGAGACCATGAGCAGTTCTTC.

This clonotype was counted a few times. This may come from a read error, since a much larger clone is one base off. The chain carries TRBV12-3 or TRBV12-4 and TRBJ1-1; no firm D call. Trimming removed 7 bases at V and 0 bases at J, with 9 bases between. The CDR3 runs 13 residues. CDR3 DNA: TGTGCCAGCACCTGGGGAATGAACACTGAAGCTTTCTTT. Protein: CASTWGMNTEAFF.

V gene TRBV20-1 combines with J gene TRBJ2-3; TRBD1 agrees at 9 bases. The junction had 8 bases not matched to a gene; V was cut back by 7 bases and J by 9 bases. Germline CDR1 and CDR2: DFQATT and SNEGSKA (reference sequence). CDR3 length: 12 residues. The CDR3 DNA follows: TGCAGTGGGACAGGGGAAGTCAGCACGCAGTATTTT. This translates into CSGTGEVSTQYF.

The chain combines TRBV7-9 with TRBJ1-1; D gene uncertain. In germline, CDR1 is SEHNR, CDR2 FQNEAQ (reference sequence). CDR3 length: 15 residues. Trimming stripped 5 bases from V and 5 bases from J, with 18 bases between. In nucleotides, the CDR3 is TGTGCCAGCAGCGCCCGGCGGTTAGAAACAACTGAAGCTTTCTTT. It is translated as CASSARRLETTEAFF.

The chain carries TRBV11-2 and TRBJ1-3, with 8 bases identical to TRBD1. CDR3 length: 15 amino acids. Germline values: CDR1 SGHAT, CDR2 FQNNGV. V dropped 5 bases and J dropped 8; count of bases not matched to a gene: 11. This chain's CDR3 is CASSQHPGGWDTIYF. The CDR3 DNA sequence: TGTGCCAGCAGCCAGCACCCAGGGGGCTGGGACACCATATATTTT.

The chain employs TRBV7-2 and TRBJ2-1; tentatively, D is TRBD2 (5 bases). The CDR3 length is 12 residues. CDR1 and CDR2 from the germline V gene are SGHTA and FQGNSA. The germline V and J ends were trimmed by 2 bases and 10 bases, with 9 bases remaining between them. CDR3 DNA: TGTGCCAGCAGCTTATTGGGCGGGGAGCAGTTCTTC. As protein: CASSLLGGEQFF.

This clonotype was found many times. The CDR3 protein is CSAKDRSSGNTIYF. Written as DNA, the CDR3 is TGCAGTGCCAAGGACAGAAGCTCTGGAAACACCATATATTTT. The chain uses TRBV20-1 and TRBJ1-3, with D possibly matching TRBD1 (6 bases). From germline, CDR1 is DFQATT and CDR2 SNEGSKA (reference sequence). Trimming stripped 6 bases from V and 0 bases from J, with 12 bases between. The CDR3 runs 14 residues.

This clonotype was seen more than once but under ten times. V gene TRBV5-4 combines with J gene TRBJ1-6, with TRBD1 as a possible D gene (6 bases). The germline V and J ends were trimmed by 5 bases and 9 bases, with 15 bases remaining between them. CDR1 is SGHNT and CDR2 is YYREEE in the germline V gene (reference sequence). The CDR3 extends over 14 amino acids. The chain's CDR3 is CASSRDTGISPLHF. CDR3 nucleotides: TGTGCCAGCAGTCGGGATACAGGGATTTCACCCCTCCACTTT.

This clonotype was seen only a few times. The chain is built from TRBV12-3 or TRBV12-4 and TRBJ1-4; D gene ambiguous. V gave up 2 bases and J gave up 2 bases, with 6 bases separating them. This CDR3 is built from 14 residues. CDR3 DNA sequence: TGTGCCAGCAGTTTATCGAGGACTAATGAAAAACTGTTTTTT. It is translated as CASSLSRTNEKLFF.

The chain recombines TRBV19 with TRBJ2-5; D uncertain. V was cut by 6 bases and J by 1 base, with 12 bases left in between. The germline V gene has CDR1 LNHDA and CDR2 SQIVND (reference sequence). The CDR3 sequence is 14 residues long. CDR3 nucleotides: TGTGCCAGTAGGAAGACGACCTCCCAAGAGACCCAGTACTTC. Its translation: CASRKTTSQETQYF.

The chain recombines TRBV5-1 with TRBJ1-1, with D unclear. The V and J ends lost 1 base and 4 bases respectively, with 17 bases between them. The CDR3 has 16 residues. Germline V gene sequence: CDR1 SGHRS, CDR2 YFSETQ. The CDR3 region has the DNA TGCGCCAGCAGCTTGACCGGGAGTCTGGTAGGCACTGAAGCTTTCTTT. Its translation is CASSLTGSLVGTEAFF.

The chain combines TRBV18 with TRBJ1-2; a weak D match, TRBD1 (5 bases). The CDR3 has 16 amino acids. V lost 3 bases to trimming and J lost 4 bases, with 18 bases between them. Looked up from germline, CDR1 is KGHSH and CDR2 is LQKENI. The CDR3: CASSPAWPGNGYGYTF. The CDR3 nucleotides are TGTGCCAGCTCACCGGCTTGGCCAGGGAACGGCTATGGCTACACCTTC.

This chain uses TRBV29-1 with TRBJ1-2, with 8 nucleotides matching TRBD1. Unmatched junction bases numbered 3, after V lost 7 bases and J lost 5 bases. Germline CDR1 reads SQVTM; CDR2 reads ANQGSEA. The CDR3 is made up of 11 amino acids. The CDR3 is CSGQGYYGYTF. The CDR3 DNA reads TGCAGCGGACAGGGGTATTATGGCTACACCTTC.

This chain uses TRBV7-9 with TRBJ1-6, with unresolved D. Germline-derived CDR1 and CDR2 are SEHNR and FQNEAQ (reference sequence). The CDR3 spans 15 residues. The V end was cut by 6 bases, the J end by 3 bases, with 12 bases between. The CDR3 reads CASSSLSVYNSPLHF. The CDR3 region has the DNA TGTGCCAGCAGTTCTTTGTCGGTCTATAATTCACCCCTCCACTTT.